This TCR beta chain stems from a study of control samples from healthy donors and cancer patients. Germline V gene lookup returns CDR1 SGHRS and CDR2 YFSETQ. V was pared by 4 bases and J by 4 bases, with 4 bases of the junction left unmatched. The CDR3 has 13 residues. TCRdb's copy holds only in-frame clones and misses some; the assay was immunoSEQ multiplex PCR. The sample lists 80,000 or so clones, just under 90% occurring once. The chain links TRBV5-1 to TRBJ1-2; 7 nucleotides line up with TRBD1. Specimen: blood. This clonotype originated in a man aged 50 or older in good health. CDR3 loop: CASSQGVGYGYTF. As DNA, the CDR3 is TGCGCCAGCAGCCAGGGGGTCGGCTATGGCTACACCTTC.